This passage covers 30 T cell receptor beta chains from one sample sequenced in a study of blood T cell repertoires in COVID-19. Assay: immunoSEQ multiplex PCR; the TCRdb copy retains only in-frame clones and omits some. The table records 150,000 to 200,000 clones, about 88% of them present only once. Material for sequencing was PBMCs or T cells enriched from blood (not recorded which). These receptor sequences come from a woman in her late teens or twenties who had recovered from COVID-19.

This clone was found a few times. This sequence joins TRBV19 and TRBJ1-1; D is unclear. V lost 1 base, J lost 1 base, and 10 bases lay in between. This CDR3 contains 15 residues. Germline V gene lookup returns CDR1 LNHDA and CDR2 SQIVND (reference sequence). CDR3 amino acids: CASSIVEGRNTEAFF. The CDR3 DNA sequence: TGTGCCAGTAGTATAGTGGAGGGTAGGAACACTGAAGCTTTCTTT.

The gene calls are TRBV6-5 and TRBJ1-1; D gene ambiguous. Trimming pared 2 bases from V and 5 bases from J, leaving 6 bases between. CDR3 size: 12 residues. Germline V gene sequence: CDR1 MNHEY, CDR2 SVGAGI. Written as DNA, the CDR3 is TGTGCCAGCAGTTACGAGGGAACTGAAGCTTTCTTT. Protein sequence: CASSYEGTEAFF.

The chain joins TRBV6-5 to TRBJ1-5, with no clear D. The germline V and J ends were trimmed by 2 bases and 5 bases, with 7 bases remaining between them. This CDR3 region has 13 residues. In germline, CDR1 is MNHEY, CDR2 SVGAGI. CDR3 in amino acids: CASSYTGYQPQHF. DNA of the CDR3: TGTGCCAGCAGTTACACGGGGTATCAGCCCCAGCATTTT.

This clone has just a few counts. The rearrangement links TRBV14 to TRBJ1-1, with a weak D call TRBD1 (6 bases). This CDR3 is built from 14 residues. CDR1 is SGHDN and CDR2 is FVKESK in the germline V gene. V was clipped by 4 bases and J by 3 bases, with 12 bases between them. CDR3 protein: CASSRHTGYTEAFF. The CDR3, as DNA: TGTGCCAGCAGCCGCCATACAGGGTACACTGAAGCTTTCTTT.

Sample share makes this clone medium-sized. The chain recombines TRBV6-2 or TRBV6-3 with TRBJ2-1; 13 bases match TRBD2. This CDR3 comprises 15 residues. The germline V gene encodes CDR1 MNHEY and CDR2 SVGEGT. The trim removed 4 bases at V and 6 bases at J, leaving 3 bases unmatched. CDR3 in amino acids: CASSSTSGGGNEQFF. The CDR3 DNA sequence: TGTGCCAGCAGTTCCACTAGCGGGGGGGGCAATGAGCAGTTCTTC.

The CDR3 DNA is TGTGCCAGCAGGCTAGGACTAGCCGGGCGAGAGACCCAGTACTTC. Translating it yields CASRLGLAGRETQYF. The J gene is TRBJ2-5, the V gene TRBV2; TRBD2 agrees at 8 bases. This CDR3 has 15 amino acids. From germline, CDR1 is SNHLY and CDR2 FYNNEI. V was clipped by 6 bases and J by 4 bases; unmatched bases: 10.

The chain employs TRBV20-1 and TRBJ2-1, with D possibly matching TRBD2 (5 bases). The V end was cut by 3 bases, the J end by 8 bases, with 5 bases between. The length of the CDR3 is 10 residues. Germline V CDR1 and CDR2: DFQATT, SNEGSKA (reference sequence). The CDR3: CSASGDEQFF. CDR3 in DNA: TGCAGTGCTAGCGGGGATGAGCAGTTCTTC.

This chain uses TRBV10-3 with TRBJ2-1, with D unresolved. V shed 0 bases and J shed 4 bases, with 13 bases lying between them. CDR3 length equals 16 residues. Per germline, CDR1 ENHRY and CDR2 SYGVKD. In DNA form, the CDR3 reads TGTGCCATCAGTGAGTCGAATAGCAGATTATACAATGAGCAGTTCTTC. Its protein is CAISESNSRLYNEQFF.

This sequence joins TRBV27 and TRBJ2-2, with TRBD1 matching over 10 bases. The CDR3 consists of 15 residues. The V gene's germline CDR1 is MNHEY and CDR2 SMNVEV (reference sequence). Trimming took 5 bases from V and 5 from J; bases not matched to a gene: 5. The CDR3 bases are TGTGCCAGCAGTACCGACAGGGGGCGAACCGGGGAGCTGTTTTTT. Amino acid sequence: CASSTDRGRTGELFF.

The chain is built from TRBV5-1 and TRBJ2-3, with D perhaps TRBD1 (6 bases). This CDR3 comprises 18 residues. Germline V gives CDR1 SGHRS, CDR2 YFSETQ. V was pared by 1 base and J by 0 bases, with 18 bases between. The CDR3 region is CASSLLDDRFSSTDTQYF. In nucleotides, the CDR3 is TGCGCCAGCAGCTTGTTGGACGACAGGTTCTCTAGCACAGATACGCAGTATTTT. The full variable domain, completed using reference TRBV5-1 and TRBJ2-3, is KAGVTQTPRYLIKTRGQQVTLSCSPISGHRSVSWYQQTPGQGLQFLFEYFSETQRNKGNFPGRFSGRQFSNSRSEMNVSTLELGDSALYLCASSLLDDRFSSTDTQYFGPGTRLTVL.

The rearrangement joins TRBV5-1 to TRBJ2-2; D might be TRBD2 (6 bases). The CDR3 length is 16 residues. The germline gives CDR1 SGHRS, CDR2 YFSETQ. V lost 2 bases, J lost 2 bases, and 13 bases lay in between. The CDR3 loop is CASSFNIAENTGELFF. CDR3 sequence (DNA): TGCGCCAGCAGCTTCAATATAGCGGAAAACACCGGGGAGCTGTTTTTT.

Only one count was recorded for this clone. The chain has TRBV19 and TRBJ2-3; 7 positions agree with TRBD2. This CDR3 is 14 amino acids long. Trimming at V came to 7 bases and at J to 6 bases, leaving 10 bases not matched to a gene. Germline loops: CDR1 LNHDA, CDR2 SQIVND (reference sequence). The CDR3 nucleotides are TGTGCCAGTAATAGGGGAGGGTCTGGGGATACGCAGTATTTT. Residues: CASNRGGSGDTQYF.

V is TRBV29-1 and J is TRBJ1-1; TRBD1 matches at 10 bases. The germline CDR1 and CDR2 sequences are SQVTM and ANQGSEA. The CDR3 has 14 amino acids. V was pared by 5 bases and J by 2 bases, with 5 bases of the junction left unmatched. The CDR3 spells CSVHSTGGNTEAFF. In DNA form, the CDR3 reads TGCAGCGTTCATTCGACAGGGGGCAACACTGAAGCTTTCTTT.

The chain links TRBV28 to TRBJ1-1; TRBD1 matches at 7 bases. CDR3 size: 13 residues. CDR1 and CDR2 (germline): MDHEN, SYDVKM. V dropped 5 bases and J dropped 8; count of bases not matched to a gene: 8. CDR3 DNA: TGTGCCAGCAGTCCCCCTCGGACAGGAGAAGCTTTCTTT. This codes for CASSPPRTGEAFF.

The chain uses TRBV19 and TRBJ2-1; TRBD2 matches 10 bases. Germline-derived CDR1 and CDR2 are LNHDA and SQIVND (reference sequence). The CDR3 sequence is 15 residues long. J lost 9 bases, V lost 1 base, and 6 bases had no gene match. CDR3 loop: CASSIVSGGAGEQFF. CDR3 bases: TGTGCCAGTAGTATAGTGAGCGGGGGGGCGGGTGAGCAGTTCTTC.

This chain connects TRBV6-5 to TRBJ1-6; D not certain. CDR1 is MNHEY and CDR2 is SVGAGI in the germline V gene. This CDR3 contains 12 residues. Trimming removed 4 bases at V and 7 bases at J, with 5 bases between. The CDR3 is CASSLVNSPLHF. CDR3 DNA: TGTGCCAGCAGTTTAGTCAATTCACCCCTCCACTTT.

The chain employs TRBV7-2 and TRBJ2-7; D possibly corresponds to TRBD1 (6 bases). The CDR3 extends over 14 amino acids. The V end lost 1 base, the J end lost 5 bases, and 12 bases lay between the germline ends. The V gene's germline CDR1 is SGHTA and CDR2 FQGNSA. This CDR3 is CASSLGPNRDEQYF. CDR3 bases: TGTGCCAGCAGCTTAGGTCCGAACAGGGACGAGCAGTACTTC.

The chain uses TRBV10-3 and TRBJ1-2; 9 nucleotides line up with TRBD1. The ends lost 6 bases at V and 6 bases at J; junction bases unmatched: 5. The CDR3 consists of 13 residues. Per germline, CDR1 ENHRY and CDR2 SYGVKD. Here the CDR3 DNA reads TGTGCCATCAGGAATGGGACAGGGAATGGCTACACCTTC. This encodes CAIRNGTGNGYTF.

The CDR3 bases are TGTGCCAGCAGCCCGGGAGGGGCGGGTGAAGCTTTCTTT. Its translation: CASSPGGAGEAFF. The chain recombines TRBV5-6 with TRBJ1-1, with a weak D call TRBD1 (5 bases). Germline CDR1 SGHDT, CDR2 YYEEEE. The CDR3 is 13 residues long. The V and J ends lost 4 bases and 7 bases respectively, with 14 bases between them.

The chain links TRBV4-2 to TRBJ1-2, with TRBD1 as a possible D gene (6 bases). The CDR3 contains 19 residues. V lost 0 bases, J lost 5 bases, and 25 bases lay in between. Germline lookup yields CDR1 LGHNA and CDR2 YNFKEQ. CDR3 sequence (DNA): TGTGCCAGCAGCCAAGATATGGGGCCCCGGGGACACGAAAATTATGGCTACACCTTC. Its protein is CASSQDMGPRGHENYGYTF.

V is TRBV6-4 and J is TRBJ2-3, with D possibly matching TRBD1 (5 bases). Trimming removed 0 bases from V and 0 bases from J, with 10 bases in between. CDR3 length: 16 amino acids. Germline CDR1 and CDR2: MRHNA and SNTAGT. CDR3 sequence (DNA): TGTGCCAGCAGTGACTCCGTTCAGGGAAGCACAGATACGCAGTATTTT. Translating gives CASSDSVQGSTDTQYF.

The rearrangement links TRBV6-5 to TRBJ2-1; the match to TRBD2 covers 12 bases. The V segment lost 1 base and the J segment 7 bases; nucleotides outside the gene matches: 5. The CDR3 spans 16 residues. In germline, CDR1 is MNHEY, CDR2 SVGAGI. CDR3 bases: TGTGCCAGCAGTTACTGGGCTAGCGGGGGGGGTAATGAGCAGTTCTTC. Its protein is CASSYWASGGGNEQFF.

This clone was observed once. The chain combines TRBV29-1 with TRBJ1-4, with TRBD1 as a possible D gene (6 bases). The V end was cut by 6 bases, the J end by 9 bases, with 29 bases between. Germline CDR1 reads SQVTM; CDR2 reads ANQGSEA. The CDR3 length is 17 residues. As DNA, the CDR3 is TGCAGCGTCGCCAGATTCCCATTTGCAGGGGAAAAGAAAAAACTGTTTTTT. The encoded protein is CSVARFPFAGEKKKLFF.

The chain has TRBV28 and TRBJ1-1; 9 bases are a match to TRBD1. V shed 10 bases, J shed 6 bases, and the junction held 9 bases outside the gene matches. The CDR3 has 13 amino acids. The V gene's germline CDR1 is MDHEN and CDR2 SYDVKM. CDR3: CATEQGARAEAFF. The CDR3 nucleotides read TGTGCCACCGAACAGGGGGCAAGGGCTGAAGCTTTCTTT.

CDR3 bases: TGTGCCAGCAGTAATCCCACAGCTGGGTACTCCTACGAGCAGTACTTC. Its protein is CASSNPTAGYSYEQYF. The rearrangement joins TRBV6-2 or TRBV6-3 to TRBJ2-7; unclear D gene. Trimming stripped 5 bases from V and 0 bases from J, with 17 bases between. Germline V gene sequence: CDR1 MNHEY, CDR2 SVGEGT. CDR3 length equals 16 residues.

The chain's CDR3 is CASSRRGTIGNEQFF. CDR3 nucleotide sequence: TGTGCCAGCAGCCGTAGAGGGACAATTGGGAATGAGCAGTTCTTC. The rearrangement links TRBV3-1 (or the pseudogene TRBV3-2) to TRBJ2-1, with D perhaps TRBD1 (6 bases). Deletions cut 4 bases from V and 7 bases from J, with 17 bases between. CDR3 length: 15 amino acids. From germline, CDR1 is LGHDT and CDR2 YNNKEL (reference sequence).

The J gene is TRBJ2-5, the V gene TRBV5-1; weak D call: TRBD2 (6 bases). Trimming removed 3 bases from V and 1 base from J, with 13 bases in between. CDR3 size: 15 residues. Germline V gene sequence: CDR1 SGHRS, CDR2 YFSETQ. CDR3 sequence: CASSWGGRPQETQYF. The CDR3 DNA reads as TGCGCCAGCAGCTGGGGAGGACGGCCCCAAGAGACCCAGTACTTC.

This chain connects TRBV5-4 to TRBJ2-5; 15 bases line up with TRBD2. Trimming took 4 bases from V and 5 from J; bases not matched to a gene: 9. Germline V gene sequence: CDR1 SGHNT, CDR2 YYREEE (reference sequence). The CDR3 is made up of 17 amino acids. CDR3 amino acids: CASSPQGLAGGGETQYF. In DNA form, the CDR3 reads TGTGCCAGCAGCCCCCAGGGACTAGCGGGGGGCGGGGAGACCCAGTACTTC.

The V and J genes are TRBV29-1 and TRBJ2-7; D gene ambiguous. The CDR3 contains 11 residues. Per germline, CDR1 SQVTM and CDR2 ANQGSEA. V was shortened by 6 bases and J by 5 bases, with 11 bases between the two germline ends. DNA of the CDR3: TGCAGCGTCGCGGTGTTTGACGAGCAGTACTTC. Its translation is CSVAVFDEQYF.

The CDR3 sequence is CASSFSPVGALLSRTGELFF. Written as DNA, the CDR3 is TGTGCCAGCAGTTTTTCTCCGGTGGGGGCCCTATTGTCGAGGACCGGGGAGCTGTTTTTT. This chain links TRBV28 with TRBJ2-2, with D possibly being TRBD1 (6 bases). Looked up from germline, CDR1 is MDHEN and CDR2 is SYDVKM. CDR3 size: 20 residues. V dropped 3 bases and J dropped 5 bases, with 28 bases sitting between them. Complete variable domain (other parts from reference TRBV28 and TRBJ2-2): DVKVTQSSRYLVKRTGEKVFLECVQDMDHENMFWYRQDPGLGLRLIYFSYDVKMKEKGDIPEGYSVSREKKERFSLILESASTNQTSMYLCASSFSPVGALLSRTGELFFGEGSRLTVL.